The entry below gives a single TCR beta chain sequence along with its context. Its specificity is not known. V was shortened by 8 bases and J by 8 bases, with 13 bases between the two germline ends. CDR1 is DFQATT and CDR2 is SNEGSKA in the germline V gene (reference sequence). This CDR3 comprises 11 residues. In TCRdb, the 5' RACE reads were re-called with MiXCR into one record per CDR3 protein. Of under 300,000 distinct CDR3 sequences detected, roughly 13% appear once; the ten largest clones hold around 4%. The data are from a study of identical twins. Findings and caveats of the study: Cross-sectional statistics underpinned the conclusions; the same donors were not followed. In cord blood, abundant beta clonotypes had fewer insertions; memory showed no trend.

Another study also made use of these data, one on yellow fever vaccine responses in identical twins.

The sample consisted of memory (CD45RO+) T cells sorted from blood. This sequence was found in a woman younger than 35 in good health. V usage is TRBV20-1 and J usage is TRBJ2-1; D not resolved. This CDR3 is CSPIPRDEQFF. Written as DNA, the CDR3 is TGCAGTCCGATACCTCGGGATGAGCAGTTCTTC.